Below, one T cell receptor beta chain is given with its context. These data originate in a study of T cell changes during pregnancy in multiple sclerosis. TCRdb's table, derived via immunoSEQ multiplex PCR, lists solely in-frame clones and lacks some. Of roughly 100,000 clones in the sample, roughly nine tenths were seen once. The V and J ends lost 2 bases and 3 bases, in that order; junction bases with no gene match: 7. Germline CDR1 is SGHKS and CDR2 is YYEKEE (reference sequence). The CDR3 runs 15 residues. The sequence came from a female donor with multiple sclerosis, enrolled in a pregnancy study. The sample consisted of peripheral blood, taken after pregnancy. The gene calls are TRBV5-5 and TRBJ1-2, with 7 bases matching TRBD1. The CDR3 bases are TGTGCCAGCAGCTTCCGGCAGGGGGTAGACTATGGCTACACCTTC. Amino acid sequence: CASSFRQGVDYGYTF.